A selection of T cell receptor beta chains follows, all from one sample in a study of metastatic and nonmetastatic thyroid tumors. TCRdb re-called the PCR reads with MiXCR. The sample lists over 10,000 clones; 9% to 14% were seen once. What was sequenced was blood. Source of these receptors: a female donor with papillary thyroid cancer or a benign thyroid nodule (not recorded which). Some clones in this sample may be carry-over from other donors' samples. CDR3s include the opening cysteine and the closing phenylalanine or tryptophan. Fields, in order: CDR3 protein, CDR3 DNA, D gene, clone size, V gene, CDR3 length, J gene. A D gene is named only where the DNA matches it firmly. The listing skips clone size in some rows; elsewhere it reads once, few, many or a size class.

CASSQGGQTQYF | TGTGCCAGCAGCCAAGGTGGTCAGACCCAGTACTTC | - | - | TRBV14 | 12 | TRBJ2-5
CASSMDPGGREQFF | TGTGCCAGCAGCATGGATCCAGGGGGCAGGGAGCAGTTCTTC | TRBD1 | - | TRBV6-1 | 14 | TRBJ2-1
CSALPGRRQGGSPLHF | TGCAGTGCTCTACCCGGACGAAGACAGGGCGGGTCACCCCTCCACTTT | TRBD1 | medium-sized | TRBV20-1 | 16 | TRBJ1-6
CASSLWDNTEAFF | TGTGCCAGCAGCTTGTGGGACAACACTGAAGCTTTCTTT | - | many | TRBV7-2 | 13 | TRBJ1-1
CASSLGRDNEQFF | TGTGCCAGCAGTCTCGGTCGAGACAATGAGCAGTTCTTC | - | many | TRBV12-3/TRBV12-4 | 13 | TRBJ2-1
CSATARDRDYSNQPQHF | TGCAGTGCTACCGCCCGGGACAGGGACTATAGCAATCAGCCCCAGCATTTT | TRBD1 | many | TRBV20-1 | 17 | TRBJ1-5
CASTPGLDDTDTQYF | TGCGCCAGCACCCCGGGGCTGGACGACACAGATACGCAGTATTTT | - | medium-sized | TRBV5-1 | 15 | TRBJ2-3
CASSVKQENSYGYTF | TGTGCCAGCAGCGTAAAACAGGAAAACAGCTATGGCTACACCTTC | - | medium-sized | TRBV28 | 15 | TRBJ1-2
CASAWGSGDNEQFF | TGTGCCAGCGCCTGGGGGAGCGGAGACAATGAGCAGTTCTTC | - | many | TRBV3-1 | 14 | TRBJ2-1
CASSLEGAGLSYEQYF | TGTGCCAGCAGCTTGGAGGGGGCAGGACTCTCCTACGAGCAGTACTTC | TRBD1 | many | TRBV5-5 | 16 | TRBJ2-7
CSARLAGSKIYYEQYF | TGCAGTGCTAGACTAGCGGGGAGTAAGATTTACTACGAGCAGTACTTC | TRBD2 | many | TRBV20-1 | 16 | TRBJ2-7
CASESTGGQETQYF | TGTGCCAGTGAATCGACCGGTGGCCAAGAGACCCAGTACTTC | - | many | TRBV19 | 14 | TRBJ2-5
CATSRVGNDGYTF | TGTGCCACCAGCAGAGTAGGGAATGATGGCTACACCTTC | - | many | TRBV15 | 13 | TRBJ1-2
CARSKVLGSEQFF | TGCGCCAGAAGCAAAGTTCTGGGTAGTGAGCAGTTCTTC | - | - | TRBV4-3 | 13 | TRBJ2-1
CSARRGFRNTEAFF | TGCAGTGCTAGGAGAGGGTTTAGGAACACTGAAGCTTTCTTT | - | many | TRBV20-1 | 14 | TRBJ1-1
CSAVRDGAYEQYF | TGCAGTGCGGTCCGGGACGGAGCTTACGAGCAGTACTTC | - | many | TRBV20-1 | 13 | TRBJ2-7
CASLDWDGNYGYTF | TGTGCCAGCCTCGATTGGGACGGGAACTATGGCTACACCTTC | - | medium-sized | TRBV6-1 | 14 | TRBJ1-2
CASRYRANQPQHF | TGTGCCAGCAGGTACAGAGCCAATCAGCCCCAGCATTTT | - | many | TRBV6-1 | 13 | TRBJ1-5
CASRLTSGSYNEQFF | TGTGCCAGCAGACTGACTAGCGGGAGTTACAATGAGCAGTTCTTC | TRBD2 | many | TRBV5-4 | 15 | TRBJ2-1
CASTKDSNSPLHF | TGTGCCAGCACGAAGGACAGTAATTCACCCCTCCACTTT | - | medium-sized | TRBV6-1 | 13 | TRBJ1-6
CASSLISDSQETQYF | TGTGCCAGCAGCTTAATTTCTGACAGTCAAGAGACCCAGTACTTC | - | many | TRBV11-2 | 15 | TRBJ2-5
CASSISGTTNTEAFF | TGTGCCAGTAGTATATCCGGGACTACGAACACTGAAGCTTTCTTT | - | medium-sized | TRBV19 | 15 | TRBJ1-1
CASRGDGEQFF | TGTGCCAGCAGAGGGGACGGTGAGCAGTTCTTC | - | few | TRBV12-3/TRBV12-4 | 11 | TRBJ2-1
CASSPNRNEQFF | TGTGCCAGCAGCCCAAATAGAAATGAGCAGTTCTTC | - | many | TRBV7-3 | 12 | TRBJ2-1
CAWRKDRGYEQYF | TGTGCCTGGAGGAAAGACAGGGGCTACGAGCAGTACTTC | TRBD1 | - | TRBV30 | 13 | TRBJ2-7
CASSDGDGVPNEQFF | TGTGCCAGCAGTGATGGTGACGGGGTGCCGAATGAGCAGTTCTTC | - | medium-sized | TRBV6-1 | 15 | TRBJ2-1
CSARGGVQQYF | TGCAGTGCAAGAGGGGGCGTACAGCAGTACTTC | TRBD1 | many | TRBV20-1 | 11 | TRBJ2-7
CASRPYLVPGQGPNTEAFF | TGTGCCAGTAGGCCTTACCTAGTCCCGGGACAGGGACCGAACACTGAAGCTTTCTTT | TRBD1 | many | TRBV19 | 19 | TRBJ1-1
CASSPAGRGETQYF | TGTGCCAGCAGCCCAGCGGGACGGGGAGAGACCCAGTACTTC | TRBD2 | many | TRBV2 | 14 | TRBJ2-5
CSVEGGGAFSTDTQYF | TGCAGCGTTGAAGGGGGTGGGGCCTTTAGCACAGATACGCAGTATTTT | - | many | TRBV29-1 | 16 | TRBJ2-3
CASSLSKGLAGNEQYF | TGCGCCAGCAGCCTTAGCAAAGGACTAGCGGGAAACGAGCAGTACTTC | TRBD2 | - | TRBV4-3 | 16 | TRBJ2-7
CAGRQTTNTGELFF | TGTGCCGGTAGACAGACGACGAACACCGGGGAGCTGTTTTTT | - | medium-sized | TRBV6-1 | 14 | TRBJ2-2
CATSDTGQDQETQYF | TGTGCCACCAGTGACACCGGACAGGACCAAGAGACCCAGTACTTC | TRBD1 | few | TRBV24-1 | 15 | TRBJ2-5
CASSLGRLAGVREQYF | TGTGCCAGCAGCTTGGGGCGACTAGCGGGAGTGCGCGAGCAGTACTTC | TRBD2 | - | TRBV5-4 | 16 | TRBJ2-7
CASSELAGADTQYF | TGTGCCAGCAGTGAATTGGCAGGAGCAGATACGCAGTATTTT | - | medium-sized | TRBV6-1 | 14 | TRBJ2-3
CAWSTGDRASYEQYF | TGTGCCTGGAGTACGGGGGACAGGGCATCCTACGAGCAGTACTTC | TRBD1 | many | TRBV30 | 15 | TRBJ2-7
CASSLAGGDNEQFF | TGTGCCAGCAGCTTAGCGGGCGGGGACAATGAGCAGTTCTTC | - | - | TRBV7-6 | 14 | TRBJ2-1
CATSIGTDSGANVLTF | TGTGCCACCAGCATTGGGACAGACTCTGGGGCCAACGTCCTGACTTTC | TRBD1 | many | TRBV15 | 16 | TRBJ2-6
CASSLVVGGAQTQHF | TGTGCCAGCAGCTTAGTTGTGGGGGGGGCACAAACCCAGCATTTT | - | many | TRBV7-2 | 15 | TRBJ1-5
CASSLRDTDTQYF | TGTGCCAGCAGTTTACGGGACACAGATACGCAGTATTTT | - | medium-sized | TRBV12-3/TRBV12-4 | 13 | TRBJ2-3
CASGWAPTGFPVELFF | TGTGCTAGTGGTTGGGCACCCACAGGGTTTCCCGTTGAGCTGTTTTTT | - | - | TRBV12-5 | 16 | TRBJ2-2
CASSAGETNEKLFF | TGCGCCAGCAGTGCCGGGGAGACTAATGAAAAACTGTTTTTT | - | many | TRBV10-1 | 14 | TRBJ1-4
CASSGWGSQETQYF | TGTGCCAGCAGTGGATGGGGGTCACAAGAGACCCAGTACTTC | - | many | TRBV6-1 | 14 | TRBJ2-5
CASSWGQASGNTIYF | TGCGCCAGCAGCTGGGGACAGGCCTCTGGAAACACCATATATTTT | TRBD1 | - | TRBV5-1 | 15 | TRBJ1-3
CATGQGALCYTF | TGTGCCACGGGACAGGGGGCCCTTTGCTACACCTTC | TRBD1 | few | TRBV12-3/TRBV12-4 | 12 | TRBJ1-2
CASSARDVINQPQHF | TGTGCCAGCAGTGCCCGGGACGTGATCAATCAGCCCCAGCATTTT | - | - | TRBV28 | 15 | TRBJ1-5
CSARDVYTDTQYF | TGCAGTGCGAGGGACGTTTACACAGATACGCAGTATTTT | - | many | TRBV20-1 | 13 | TRBJ2-3
CASSQDLLGYEQYF | TGTGCCAGCAGCCAAGATCTTTTGGGTTACGAGCAGTACTTC | - | many | TRBV3-1 | 14 | TRBJ2-7
CASSYTGDQPQHF | TGTGCCAGCAGCTATACAGGGGATCAGCCCCAGCATTTT | TRBD1 | - | TRBV28 | 13 | TRBJ1-5
CSAAQGASTEAFF | TGCAGTGCTGCGCAGGGAGCGTCCACTGAAGCTTTCTTT | - | many | TRBV20-1 | 13 | TRBJ1-1
CSAAPLSTDTQYF | TGCAGCGCCGCCCCCCTCAGCACAGATACGCAGTATTTT | - | many | TRBV29-1 | 13 | TRBJ2-3
CASHSPRDGVYEQYF | TGTGCCAGCCATTCTCCTAGGGACGGTGTCTACGAGCAGTACTTC | - | few | TRBV6-2/TRBV6-3 | 15 | TRBJ2-7
CSASVDSTDTQYF | TGCAGTGCCAGCGTCGATAGCACAGATACGCAGTATTTT | - | many | TRBV20-1 | 13 | TRBJ2-3
CASRFNRDAEAFF | TGCGCCAGCAGATTTAACAGAGACGCTGAAGCTTTCTTT | - | many | TRBV12-3/TRBV12-4 | 13 | TRBJ1-1
CASSYVKGAGGPGAQYF | TGTGCCAGCAGTTATGTTAAGGGAGCGGGGGGTCCCGGGGCCCAGTACTTC | TRBD2 | - | TRBV6-9 | 17 | TRBJ2-5
CATSDLQAGLSNQPQHF | TGTGCCACCAGTGATTTGCAGGCAGGGCTAAGCAATCAGCCCCAGCATTTT | - | many | TRBV24-1 | 17 | TRBJ1-5